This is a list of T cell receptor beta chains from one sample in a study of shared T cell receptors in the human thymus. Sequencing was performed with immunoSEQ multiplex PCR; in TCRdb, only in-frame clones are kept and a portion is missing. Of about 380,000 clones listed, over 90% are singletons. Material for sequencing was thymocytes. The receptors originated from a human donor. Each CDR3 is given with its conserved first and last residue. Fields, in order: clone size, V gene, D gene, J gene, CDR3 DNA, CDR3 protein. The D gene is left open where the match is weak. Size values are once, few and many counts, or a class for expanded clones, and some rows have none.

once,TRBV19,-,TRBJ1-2,TGTGCCACCAGGGGCAACTATGGCTACACCTTC,CATRGNYGYTF
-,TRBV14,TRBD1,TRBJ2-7,TGTGCCAGCAGCCAAGAATACAGGGGAGCTGTCCACGAGCAGTACTTC,CASSQEYRGAVHEQYF
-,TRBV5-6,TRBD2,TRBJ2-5,TGTGCCAGCAGCTTGGTTCCTAGCGGGAGGGCCTTACGAGAGACCCAGTACTTC,CASSLVPSGRALRETQYF
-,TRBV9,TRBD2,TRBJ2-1,TGTGCCAGCAGTACCGGGACTAGGTCTGCCAATGAGCAGTTCTTC,CASSTGTRSANEQFF
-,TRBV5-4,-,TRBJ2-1,TGTGCCAGCAGCTTGGCCGGGACCCTTAACAATGAGCAGTTCTTC,CASSLAGTLNNEQFF
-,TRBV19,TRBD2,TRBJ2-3,TGTGCCAGCGGCGGGACTAGGGGCCCAGATACGCAGTATTTT,CASGGTRGPDTQYF
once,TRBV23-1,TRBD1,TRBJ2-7,TGCGCCAGCAGTACCGGGGGACAGGGGACCTACGAGCAGTACTTC,CASSTGGQGTYEQYF
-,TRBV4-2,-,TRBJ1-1,TGTGCCAGCAGCCAAGATAGTGAGGGTGGGGGGGCTTTCTTT,CASSQDSEGGGAFF
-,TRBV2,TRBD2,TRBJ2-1,TGTGCCAGCAGTCAACTAGCGAGATCTGTCATGGAGCAGTTCTTC,CASSQLARSVMEQFF
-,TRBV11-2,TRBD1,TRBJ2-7,TGTGCCAGCAGCCGCTGGGACAGGACCTACGAGCAGTACTTC,CASSRWDRTYEQYF
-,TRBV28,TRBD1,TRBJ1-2,TGTGCCAGCAGTTTGACAGGGATCGGCTATGGCTACACCTTC,CASSLTGIGYGYTF
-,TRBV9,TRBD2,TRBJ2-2,TGTGCCAGCAGCGCCAAGAGCGGGGAAGGGGCTAACACCGGGGAGCTGTTTTTT,CASSAKSGEGANTGELFF
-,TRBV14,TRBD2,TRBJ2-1,TGTGCCAGCAGCCAAGGATGGGCGGGAGATTTTTGGAATGAGCAGTTCTTC,CASSQGWAGDFWNEQFF
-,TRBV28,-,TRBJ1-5,TGTGCCAGCAGCCTAAATCCCCAGCCCCAGCATTTT,CASSLNPQPQHF
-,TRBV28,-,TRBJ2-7,TGTGCCAGCAACCCCTACCTTCCGACTATGACGCACGAGCAGTACTTC,CASNPYLPTMTHEQYF
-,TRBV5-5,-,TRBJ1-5,TGTGCCAGCAGCTTGGACGGAAAGCGGGACACCGAAGATAGCAATCAGCCCCAGCATTTT,CASSLDGKRDTEDSNQPQHF
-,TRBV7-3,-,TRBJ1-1,TGTGCCAGCAGCTCCGGCGGGAACACTGAAGCTTTCTTT,CASSSGGNTEAFF
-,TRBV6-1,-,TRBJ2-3,TGTGCCAGCAGTGCCAAGCCGGGACAAGGGACAGATACGCAGTATTTT,CASSAKPGQGTDTQYF
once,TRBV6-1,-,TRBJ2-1,TGTGCCAGCAGTGAATTGCGGGGTGAGCAGTTCTTC,CASSELRGEQFF
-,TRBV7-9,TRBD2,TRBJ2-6,TGTGCCAGCAACTCCGGGAGGGCCGCCAACGTCCTGACTTTC,CASNSGRAANVLTF
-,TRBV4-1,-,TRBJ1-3,TGCGCCAGCAGCCAAGAAGCGGCCGTCTGGATAAACACCATATATTTT,CASSQEAAVWINTIYF
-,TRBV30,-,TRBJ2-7,TGTGCCTACAGGGAGGGGCACGAGCAGTACTTC,CAYREGHEQYF
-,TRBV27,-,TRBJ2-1,TGTGCCAGCACGGGTCACAATGAGCAGTTCTTC,CASTGHNEQFF
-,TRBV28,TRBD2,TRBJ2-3,TGTGCCAGCAGTAATCGGCGGGAGGAACGGTTT,CASSNRREERF
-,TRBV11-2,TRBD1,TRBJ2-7,TGTGCCAGCAGCTCCGCAACAGGGGGACAGGGCTACGAGCAGTACTTC,CASSSATGGQGYEQYF
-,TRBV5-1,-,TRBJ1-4,TGCGCCAGCAGCTTGCTGTCCAGACTGGGTGAAAAACTGTTTTTT,CASSLLSRLGEKLFF
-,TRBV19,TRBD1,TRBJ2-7,TGTGCCAGTAGTATAAGGGGGACAGGGTCCAACGAGCAGTACTTC,CASSIRGTGSNEQYF
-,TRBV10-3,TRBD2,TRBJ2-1,TGTGCCATCAGTGCCAGGCTAGCGGACCAGAATGAGCAGTTCTTC,CAISARLADQNEQFF
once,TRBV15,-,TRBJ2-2,TGTGCCACCAGCAGGGCGACAGCGAACACCGGGGAGCTGTTTTTT,CATSRATANTGELFF
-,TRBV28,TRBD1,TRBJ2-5,TGTGCCAGCAGAAACAGGGGGCGGCGAGAGACCCAGTACTTC,CASRNRGRRETQYF
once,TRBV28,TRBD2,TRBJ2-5,TGTGCCAGCAGCCCCGGGACTAGTGAGGAGACCCAGTACTTC,CASSPGTSEETQYF
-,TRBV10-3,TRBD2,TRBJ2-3,TGTGCCATCAGTGGTGAACGGGAGGGTAGCACAGATACGCAGTATTTT,CAISGEREGSTDTQYF
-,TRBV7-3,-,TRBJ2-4,TGTGCCAGCAGCTTAAAGGGACACGGGGGAAACATTCAGTACTTC,CASSLKGHGGNIQYF
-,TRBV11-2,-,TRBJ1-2,TGTGCCAGCGGACCAAGCCGACAGCTTGGCTACACCTTC,CASGPSRQLGYTF
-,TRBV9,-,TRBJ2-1,TGTGCCAGCAGCCTCTCGGGCACGGGGTATCCAGGTTCCTACAATGAGCAGTTCTTC,CASSLSGTGYPGSYNEQFF
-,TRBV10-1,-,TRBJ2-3,TGCGCCAGCAGTGCGAGCGGGAGCACAGATACGCAGTATTTT,CASSASGSTDTQYF
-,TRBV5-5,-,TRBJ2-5,TGTGCCAGCAGCTTGGAGGTGTTTGGGGGAGAGTGGGAGACCCAGTACTTC,CASSLEVFGGEWETQYF
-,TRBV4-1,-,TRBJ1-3,TGCGCCAGCAGCCAATTTCCTACAGGAGGCATTAATACTGGAAACACCATATATTTT,CASSQFPTGGINTGNTIYF
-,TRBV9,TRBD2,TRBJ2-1,TGTGCCAGCAGCGTAGAGGAGACTAGCGGCTACAATGAGCAGTTCTTC,CASSVEETSGYNEQFF
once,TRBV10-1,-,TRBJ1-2,TGCGCCAGAGAAAACAGGGAACTATTTAACTATGGCTACACCTTC,CARENRELFNYGYTF
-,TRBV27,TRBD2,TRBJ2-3,TGTGCCAGCAGACCCTTAGCGGGAACCTTTGTGTATACGCAGTATTTT,CASRPLAGTFVYTQYF
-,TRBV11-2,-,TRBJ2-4,TGTGCCAGCAGCCAAAAGGACCCGCAAAACATTCAGTACTTC,CASSQKDPQNIQYF
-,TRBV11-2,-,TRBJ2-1,TGTGCCAGCAGCTTATTAGGTTGGGGTAAGTCCTATGAGCAGTTCTTC,CASSLLGWGKSYEQFF
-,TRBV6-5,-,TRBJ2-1,TGTGCCAGCAGTTACTCGACCAGGGGACGTATTGAGCAGTTCTTC,CASSYSTRGRIEQFF
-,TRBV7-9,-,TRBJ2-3,TGTGCCAGCAGCTTAGGGTCAGACGGACCGTGTAGCACAGATACGCAGTATTTT,CASSLGSDGPCSTDTQYF
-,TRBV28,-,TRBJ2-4,TGTGCCAGCAGTGCCCCAGGGGGGTTAGCCAAAAACATTCAGTACTTC,CASSAPGGLAKNIQYF
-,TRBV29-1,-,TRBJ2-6,TGCAGCGTTGAAGATGGGGGGGCCGGGGCCAACGTCCTGACTTTC,CSVEDGGAGANVLTF
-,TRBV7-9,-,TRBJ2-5,TGTGCCAGCAGCTTGGGGACCCCAGAGACCCAGTACTTC,CASSLGTPETQYF
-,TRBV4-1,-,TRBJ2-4,TGCGCCAGCAGCCAAGCCCCCCCGGGGGCGGGAGAAATTGGGTTAGCCAAAAACATTCAGTACTTC,CASSQAPPGAGEIGLAKNIQYF
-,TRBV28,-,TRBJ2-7,TGTGCCAGCAGTACGGGAGCCGCCCCCGAGCAGTACTTC,CASSTGAAPEQYF
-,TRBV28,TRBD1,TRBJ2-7,TGTGCCAGCACTTTGGGACAGATCTACGAGCAGTACTTC,CASTLGQIYEQYF
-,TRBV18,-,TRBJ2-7,TGTGCCAGCTCAACCCAGGCCGTTGAGGAGCAGTACTTC,CASSTQAVEEQYF
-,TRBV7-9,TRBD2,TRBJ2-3,TGTGCCAGCAGCTTTCTTAAGAGCGGGAGGGCCGGGGATACGCAGTATTTT,CASSFLKSGRAGDTQYF